This TCR beta chain was retrieved from a study of early stage breast cancer tumors. For the study at large: Most invasive tumors, about 70% of the 16, were ER+/PR+/HER2-. Each sample averaged around 9.2-fold read coverage.

Study-level findings and limits: Most shared enriched TCRB sequences were commonly generated ones.

Concerning this clone itself: Its specificity is not known.

Repertoires were generated with immunoSEQ multiplex PCR, while TCRdb's copy carries only in-frame clones and drops some. The sample has roughly 19,000 clones; 76% are singletons. The TCR originated in a person in their sixties with breast cancer. Material for sequencing was blood.

Here the CDR3 reads CASSQGTTGGYEQYF. The CDR3 nucleotides are TGTGCCAGCAGCCAAGGGACGACAGGGGGGTACGAGCAGTACTTC. The chain employs TRBV4-2 and TRBJ2-7, with 9 positions matching TRBD1. V trimming: 1 base; J trimming: 4 bases; junction bases outside the gene matches: 5. This CDR3 region has 15 residues. Germline V gene sequence: CDR1 LGHNA, CDR2 YNFKEQ.